This T cell receptor beta chain was captured by sequencing in a study of cytomegalovirus exposure and HLA in healthy donors. 60 Vbeta and 13 Jbeta primers were used in PCR. Generated by immunoSEQ multiplex PCR, the TCRdb table keeps only in-frame clones and is missing some. In the table there are about 180,000 clones, about 80% of which are singletons. This clonotype was obtained from a woman aged 50 to 60 in good health and CMV-seropositive. Sequences were obtained from PBMCs.

This CDR3 is CASSVEGGVEQFF. In DNA form, the CDR3 reads TGTGCCAGCAGCGTAGAAGGGGGGGTTGAGCAGTTCTTC. This chain links TRBV9 with TRBJ2-1; D is perhaps TRBD2 (7 bases). CDR3 length equals 13 residues. The V and J ends lost 0 bases and 9 bases respectively, with 10 bases between them. CDR1 is SGDLS, CDR2 YYNGEE, per germline.